A selection of T cell receptor beta chains follows, all from one sample in a study of blood T cell repertoires in COVID-19. The method was immunoSEQ multiplex PCR; TCRdb's version includes in-frame clones alone and lacks a portion of them. The data hold 60,000 to 75,000 clones, with around nine tenths observed a single time. The sequencing input was peripheral blood. The receptors here all came from an elderly woman with acute or convalescent COVID-19. The CDR3 runs from the conserved cysteine through the conserved F or W. A D gene is named only where the DNA matches it firmly. For some rows the clone size is stated as once, few or many, or as a class when expanded; others skip it.

size: NA; V: TRBV5-1; J: TRBJ1-4; D: NA; DNA: TGCGCCAGCAGCTTGCGCGGCTCTAATGAAAAACTGTTTTTT; CDR3: CASSLRGSNEKLFF
size: NA; V: TRBV18; J: TRBJ2-7; D: NA; DNA: TGTGCCAGCTCACCGTTTCCCTTTTCGCGGACTTTCTACGAGCAGTACTTC; CDR3: CASSPFPFSRTFYEQYF
size: NA; V: TRBV6-5; J: TRBJ1-3; D: NA; DNA: TGTGCCAGCAGTTACGGGCGGACTCTGGGAAACACCATATATTTT; CDR3: CASSYGRTLGNTIYF
size: NA; V: TRBV20-1; J: TRBJ1-1; D: NA; DNA: TGCAGTGCTATCGACAGGTCTGAAGCTTTCTTT; CDR3: CSAIDRSEAFF
size: NA; V: TRBV21-1; J: TRBJ1-2; D: NA; DNA: TGTGCCAGCAGCATCCGGACAGTACCTGTGGACTATGGCTACACCTTC; CDR3: CASSIRTVPVDYGYTF
size: once; V: TRBV5-6; J: TRBJ2-1; D: NA; DNA: TGTGCCAGCAGCCCTCGGACTCATCCGACCTACAATGAGCAGTTCTTC; CDR3: CASSPRTHPTYNEQFF
size: NA; V: TRBV29-1; J: TRBJ1-4; D: TRBD1; DNA: TGCAGCGTTGGGCGCCCGGGACAGGGGGGTGAAAAACTGTTTTTT; CDR3: CSVGRPGQGGEKLFF
size: NA; V: TRBV5-1; J: TRBJ2-2; D: NA; DNA: TGCGCCAGCAGCGCCCAGGTCGGGGGGCGCGTCACCGGGGAGCTGTTTTTT; CDR3: CASSAQVGGRVTGELFF
size: NA; V: TRBV18; J: TRBJ1-5; D: NA; DNA: TGTGCCAGCTCACAGGGGAATAGCAATCAGCCCCAGCATTTT; CDR3: CASSQGNSNQPQHF
size: NA; V: TRBV5-6; J: TRBJ2-2; D: NA; DNA: TGTGCCAGCAGCTTGGGGGCGTCCGGGGAGCTGTTTTTT; CDR3: CASSLGASGELFF
size: few; V: TRBV5-1; J: TRBJ2-7; D: TRBD2; DNA: TGCGCCAGCAGCTCTCTAGCGGGGCGTACCTACGAGCAGTACTTC; CDR3: CASSSLAGRTYEQYF
size: NA; V: TRBV3-1/TRBV3-2; J: TRBJ2-1; D: NA; DNA: TGTGCCAGCAGAAACCCTTTGAGAAATGAGCAGTTCTTC; CDR3: CASRNPLRNEQFF
size: NA; V: TRBV11-2; J: TRBJ2-4; D: TRBD2; DNA: TGTGCCAGCAGCGCAATCATCGCGGGAGACCCTAGAAACATTCAGTACTTC; CDR3: CASSAIIAGDPRNIQYF
size: NA; V: TRBV7-2; J: TRBJ2-1; D: NA; DNA: TGTGCCAGCACCCCGGGGGTTAAAGAGCAGTTCTTC; CDR3: CASTPGVKEQFF
size: NA; V: TRBV3-1/TRBV3-2; J: TRBJ1-2; D: NA; DNA: TGTGCCAGCTCCTCGGGGGTATCCACAGGCGGCTACACCTTC; CDR3: CASSSGVSTGGYTF
size: NA; V: TRBV27; J: TRBJ1-4; D: NA; DNA: TGTGCCAGCAGTCCCGGGACAAAGGCTAATGAAAAACTGTTTTTT; CDR3: CASSPGTKANEKLFF
size: NA; V: TRBV11-2; J: TRBJ2-5; D: TRBD2; DNA: TGTGCCAGCAGCTTAAACGGGAGGGGCCAAGAGACCCAGTACTTC; CDR3: CASSLNGRGQETQYF
size: few; V: TRBV5-1; J: TRBJ1-2; D: NA; DNA: TGCGCCAGCAGCTTGGACGGGACAACTAACTATGGCTACACCTTC; CDR3: CASSLDGTTNYGYTF
size: NA; V: TRBV6-6; J: TRBJ2-2; D: NA; DNA: TGTGCCAGCAGTTACTCGAGCCGGGTTCGCACCGGGGAGCTGTTTTTT; CDR3: CASSYSSRVRTGELFF
size: NA; V: TRBV24-1; J: TRBJ1-1; D: TRBD1; DNA: TGTGCCACCAGTGACCACCCCGGCCCCGGGACAGCTAACACTGAAGCTTTCTTT; CDR3: CATSDHPGPGTANTEAFF
size: NA; V: TRBV5-1; J: TRBJ1-4; D: TRBD1; DNA: TGCGCCAGCAGTACAGGGGTGGATGAAAAACTGTTTTTT; CDR3: CASSTGVDEKLFF
size: NA; V: TRBV28; J: TRBJ1-6; D: NA; DNA: TGTGCCAGCAGTTTAAATCGGCGGGGATATAATTCACCCCTCCACTTT; CDR3: CASSLNRRGYNSPLHF
size: NA; V: TRBV30; J: TRBJ1-5; D: TRBD1; DNA: TGTGCCTGGAGCAAAAGATCCGGGACAGGGGGACAGCCCCAGCATTTT; CDR3: CAWSKRSGTGGQPQHF
size: NA; V: TRBV6-5; J: TRBJ1-6; D: NA; DNA: TGTGCCAGCAGTTACTCGAACCTGGCGGGTAATTCACCCCTCCACTTT; CDR3: CASSYSNLAGNSPLHF
size: once; V: TRBV7-2; J: TRBJ1-4; D: NA; DNA: TGTGCCAGCAGCTTATCTCCGTGGGACTATGAAAAACTGTTTTTT; CDR3: CASSLSPWDYEKLFF
size: once; V: TRBV15; J: TRBJ1-1; D: TRBD1; DNA: TGTGCCACCAGCAGACGACAGGGGTTCACTGAAGCTTTCTTT; CDR3: CATSRRQGFTEAFF
size: NA; V: TRBV5-4; J: TRBJ1-1; D: TRBD1; DNA: TGTGCCAGCAGCTTGGACTCAGGGGGCGCGGTGACTGAAGCTTTCTTT; CDR3: CASSLDSGGAVTEAFF
size: NA; V: TRBV3-1/TRBV3-2; J: TRBJ2-2; D: NA; DNA: TGTGCCAGCAGCCAAGCTAGCGCCGCCGGGGAGCTGTTTTTT; CDR3: CASSQASAAGELFF
size: NA; V: TRBV19; J: TRBJ1-5; D: NA; DNA: TGTGCCAGTAGTTACAAGGCAGGGTCAGAGAATCAGCCCCAGCATTTT; CDR3: CASSYKAGSENQPQHF